The clone carrying this T cell receptor beta chain was recorded once. Libraries were prepared by immunoSEQ multiplex PCR; TCRdb keeps only in-frame clonotypes and omits some of them. The sample has approximately 94,000 clones, 90% to 97% seen once; the top ten hold 0.36%. The data were taken from a study of technical replicates of blood from a few donors. This receptor was identified in a human donor in good health. The material sequenced was T cells isolated from PBMCs.

CDR3 loop: CAWSSTGAAPYEQYF. The CDR3 nucleotides are TGTGCCTGGAGTTCAACTGGGGCTGCTCCCTACGAGCAGTACTTC. The chain is built from TRBV30 and TRBJ2-7; D might be TRBD1 (5 bases). The CDR3 runs 15 residues. V shed 2 bases and J shed 2 bases, with 16 bases lying between them. From germline, CDR1 is GTSNPN and CDR2 SVGIG (reference sequence). The full variable domain, its missing parts supplied by reference TRBV30 and TRBJ2-7, is SQTIHQWPATLVQPVGSPLSLECTVEGTSNPNLYWYRQAAGRGLQLLFYSVGIGQISSEVPQNLSASRPQDRQFILSSKKLLLSDSGFYLCAWSSTGAAPYEQYFGPGTRLTVT.